Following are 2 T cell receptor beta chains from one sample sequenced in a study of T cell responses to AZD1222 COVID-19 vaccine. The table came from immunoSEQ multiplex PCR; TCRdb's copy has only in-frame clones and leaves some out. This sample carries tens of thousands of clones, more than 75% of them seen once, and the ten largest clones take over 20%. Sequencing used peripheral blood, obtained on day 0 of AZD1222 vaccination. Every receptor here comes from an adult in good health.

The table lists this clone with a count of one. The chain carries TRBV27 and TRBJ1-6; D perhaps matches TRBD1 (5 bases). V lost 8 bases and J lost 6, with 11 bases in between. Germline V gene sequence: CDR1 MNHEY, CDR2 SMNVEV (reference sequence). The CDR3 totals 13 residues. CDR3 in DNA: TGTGCCAGCCGATTCGGGGGTAATTCACCCCTCCACTTT. Protein sequence: CASRFGGNSPLHF.

This clone turned up a few times. The chain couples TRBV7-2 to TRBJ2-3; the D is unclear. Germline values: CDR1 SGHTA, CDR2 FQGNSA. The CDR3 sequence is 12 residues long. V gave up 4 bases and J gave up 3 bases, with 5 bases separating them. CDR3 sequence (DNA): TGTGCCAGCAGCTGGATAACAGATACGCAGTATTTT. This translates into CASSWITDTQYF.